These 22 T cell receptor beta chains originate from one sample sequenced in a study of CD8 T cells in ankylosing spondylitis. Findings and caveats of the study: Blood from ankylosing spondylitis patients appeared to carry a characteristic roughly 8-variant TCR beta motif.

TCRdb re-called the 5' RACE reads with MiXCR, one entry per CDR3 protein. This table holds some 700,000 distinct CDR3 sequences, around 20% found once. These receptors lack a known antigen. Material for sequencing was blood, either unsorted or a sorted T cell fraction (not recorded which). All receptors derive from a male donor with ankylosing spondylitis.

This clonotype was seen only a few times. In nucleotides, the CDR3 is TGTGCCAGCAGCCCAGTATCTTCGGGAGGGCACGATCAGCCCCAGCATTTT. Protein sequence: CASSPVSSGGHDQPQHF. The chain couples TRBV4-2 to TRBJ1-5, with D uncertain. Germline values: CDR1 LGHNA, CDR2 YNFKEQ. Trimming cost V 4 bases and J 5 bases, with 21 bases left between them. The CDR3 has 17 residues.

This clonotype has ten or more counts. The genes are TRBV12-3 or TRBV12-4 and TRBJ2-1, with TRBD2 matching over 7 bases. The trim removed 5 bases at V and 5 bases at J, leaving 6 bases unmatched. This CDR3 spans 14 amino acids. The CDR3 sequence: CASSLGLADNEQFF. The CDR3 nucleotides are TGTGCCAGCAGTCTGGGCCTAGCGGACAATGAGCAGTTCTTC.

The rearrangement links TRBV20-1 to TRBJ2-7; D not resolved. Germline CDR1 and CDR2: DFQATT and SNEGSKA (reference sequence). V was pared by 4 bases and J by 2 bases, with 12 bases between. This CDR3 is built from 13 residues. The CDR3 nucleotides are TGCAGTGCTATGCCCATCACTACCTACGAGCAGTACTTC. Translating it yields CSAMPITTYEQYF.

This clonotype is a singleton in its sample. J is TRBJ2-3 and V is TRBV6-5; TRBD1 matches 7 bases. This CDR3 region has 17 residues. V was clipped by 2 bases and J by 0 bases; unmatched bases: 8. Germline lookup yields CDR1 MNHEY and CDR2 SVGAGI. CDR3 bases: TGTGCCAGCAGTTACACCCCGACAGGGACAAGCACAGATACGCAGTATTTT. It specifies CASSYTPTGTSTDTQYF.

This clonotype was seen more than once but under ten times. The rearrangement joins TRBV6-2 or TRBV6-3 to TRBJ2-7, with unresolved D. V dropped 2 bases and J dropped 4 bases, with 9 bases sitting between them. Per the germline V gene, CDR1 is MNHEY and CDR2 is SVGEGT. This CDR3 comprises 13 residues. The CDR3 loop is CASSYGGNYEQYF. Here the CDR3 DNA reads TGTGCCAGCAGTTACGGTGGGAATTACGAGCAGTACTTC.

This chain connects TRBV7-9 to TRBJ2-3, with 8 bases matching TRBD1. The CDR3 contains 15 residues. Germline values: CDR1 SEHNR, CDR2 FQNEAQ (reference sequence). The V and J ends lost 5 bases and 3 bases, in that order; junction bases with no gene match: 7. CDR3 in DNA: TGTGCCAGCAGCATGCAGACAGGGGTAACAGATACGCAGTATTTT. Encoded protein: CASSMQTGVTDTQYF.

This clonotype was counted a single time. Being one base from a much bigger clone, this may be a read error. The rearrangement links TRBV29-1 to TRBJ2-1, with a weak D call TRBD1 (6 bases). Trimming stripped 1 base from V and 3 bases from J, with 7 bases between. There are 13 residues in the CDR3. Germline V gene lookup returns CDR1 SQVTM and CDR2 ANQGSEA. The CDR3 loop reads CSVEGTVYNEQFF. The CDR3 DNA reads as TGCAGCGTTGAAGGGACAGTCTACAATGAGCAGTTCTTC.

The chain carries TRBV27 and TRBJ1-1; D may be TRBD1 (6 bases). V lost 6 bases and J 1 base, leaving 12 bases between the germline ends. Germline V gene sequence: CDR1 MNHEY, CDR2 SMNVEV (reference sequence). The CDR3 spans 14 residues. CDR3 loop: CASSTDRRNTEAFF. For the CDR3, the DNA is TGTGCCAGCAGCACGGACAGAAGGAACACTGAAGCTTTCTTT.

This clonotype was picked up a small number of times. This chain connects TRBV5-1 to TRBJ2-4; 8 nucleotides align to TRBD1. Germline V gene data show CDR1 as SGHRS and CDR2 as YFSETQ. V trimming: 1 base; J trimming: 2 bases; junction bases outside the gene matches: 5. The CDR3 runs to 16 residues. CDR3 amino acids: CASSLSGQGTKNIQYF. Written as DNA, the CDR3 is TGCGCCAGCAGCTTGAGTGGACAGGGAACCAAAAACATTCAGTACTTC.

The CDR3 spells CSATTGLSSYNEQFF. The CDR3 DNA follows: TGCAGTGCTACCACTGGTCTCAGCTCCTACAATGAGCAGTTCTTC. The chain has TRBV20-1 and TRBJ2-1; no firm D call. CDR1 and CDR2 (germline): DFQATT, SNEGSKA (reference sequence). The V gene lost 4 bases and the J gene lost 0 bases, with 13 bases spanning the gap. CDR3 length: 15 amino acids.

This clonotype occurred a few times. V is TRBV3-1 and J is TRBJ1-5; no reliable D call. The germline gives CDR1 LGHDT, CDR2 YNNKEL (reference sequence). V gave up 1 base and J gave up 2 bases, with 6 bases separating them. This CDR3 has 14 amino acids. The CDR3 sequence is CASSQANGNQPQHF. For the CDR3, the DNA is TGTGCCAGCAGCCAAGCCAATGGCAATCAGCCCCAGCATTTT.

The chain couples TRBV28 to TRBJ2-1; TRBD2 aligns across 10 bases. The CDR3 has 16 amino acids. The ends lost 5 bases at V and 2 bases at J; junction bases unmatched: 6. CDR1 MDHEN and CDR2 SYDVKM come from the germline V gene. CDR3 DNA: TGTGCCAGCAGTGGACCTAGCGGGAGTCCCTACAATGAGCAGTTCTTC. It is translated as CASSGPSGSPYNEQFF.

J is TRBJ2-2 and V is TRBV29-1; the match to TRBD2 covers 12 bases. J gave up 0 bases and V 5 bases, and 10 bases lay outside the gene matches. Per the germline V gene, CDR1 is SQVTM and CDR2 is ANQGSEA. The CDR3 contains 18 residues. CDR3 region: CSVLLAGGITTNTGELFF. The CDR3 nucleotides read TGCAGCGTTCTCCTAGCGGGGGGGATCACTACGAACACCGGGGAGCTGTTTTTT.

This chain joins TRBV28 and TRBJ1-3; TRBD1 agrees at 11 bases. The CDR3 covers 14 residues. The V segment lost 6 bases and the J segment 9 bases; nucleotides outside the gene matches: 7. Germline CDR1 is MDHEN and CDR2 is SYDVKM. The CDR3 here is CASRAGTGGSTIYF. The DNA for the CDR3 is TGTGCCAGCAGGGCCGGGACAGGGGGTAGCACCATATATTTT.

The CDR3 protein is CASSRVDRGREQYF. The CDR3 DNA reads as TGTGCCAGCAGCCGGGTGGACAGGGGGAGGGAGCAGTACTTC. V is TRBV7-2 and J is TRBJ2-7, with 10 positions matching TRBD1. V shed 5 bases and J 7 bases; nucleotides not matched to a gene: 8. Germline CDR1 reads SGHTA; CDR2 reads FQGNSA. This CDR3 contains 14 residues. Filled out from reference TRBV7-2 and TRBJ2-7, the complete variable domain reads GAGVSQSPSNKVTEKGKDVELRCDPISGHTALYWYRQSLGQGLEFLIYFQGNSAPDKSGLPSDRFSAERTGGSVSTLTIQRTQQEDSAVYLCASSRVDRGREQYFGPGTRLTVT.

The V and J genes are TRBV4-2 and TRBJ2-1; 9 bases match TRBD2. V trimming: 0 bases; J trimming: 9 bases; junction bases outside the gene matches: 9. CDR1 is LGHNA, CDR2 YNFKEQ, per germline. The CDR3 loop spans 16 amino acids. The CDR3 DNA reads TGTGCCAGCAGCCAAGATGGGGCGGGAGGGCCAGGTGAGCAGTTCTTC. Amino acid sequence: CASSQDGAGGPGEQFF.

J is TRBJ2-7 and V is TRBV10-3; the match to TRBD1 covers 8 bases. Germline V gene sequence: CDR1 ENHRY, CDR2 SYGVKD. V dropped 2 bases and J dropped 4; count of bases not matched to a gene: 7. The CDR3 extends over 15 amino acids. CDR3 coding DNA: TGTGCCATCAGTGAGGGGGACAGGATCATTTACGAGCAGTACTTC. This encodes CAISEGDRIIYEQYF.

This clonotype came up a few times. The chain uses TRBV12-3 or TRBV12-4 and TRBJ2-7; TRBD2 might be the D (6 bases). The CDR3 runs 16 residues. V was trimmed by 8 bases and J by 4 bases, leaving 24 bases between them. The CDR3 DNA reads TGTGCCAGCGGATGGAGTGGCGGGGCAGGCCCTTACGAGCAGTACTTC. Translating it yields CASGWSGGAGPYEQYF.

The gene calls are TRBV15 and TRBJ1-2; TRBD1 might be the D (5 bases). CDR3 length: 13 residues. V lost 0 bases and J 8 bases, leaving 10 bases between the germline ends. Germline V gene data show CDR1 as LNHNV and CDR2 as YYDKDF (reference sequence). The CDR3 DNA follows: TGTGCCACCAGCAGAGACGGGACTTGGGGCTACACCTTC. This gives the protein CATSRDGTWGYTF.

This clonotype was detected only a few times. The CDR3, as DNA: TGTGCCAGCAGCGTAGTGGGGCTCCACCCCGCAGATACGCAGTATTTT. Protein sequence: CASSVVGLHPADTQYF. This chain connects TRBV9 to TRBJ2-3; a possible D gene is TRBD1 (5 bases). CDR1 and CDR2 (germline): SGDLS, YYNGEE. V was pared by 0 bases and J by 4 bases, with 15 bases between. The CDR3 is 16 amino acids.

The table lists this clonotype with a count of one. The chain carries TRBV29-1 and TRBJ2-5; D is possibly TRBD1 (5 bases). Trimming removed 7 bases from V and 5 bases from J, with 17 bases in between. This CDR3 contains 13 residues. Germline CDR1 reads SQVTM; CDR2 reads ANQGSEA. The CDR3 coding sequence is TGCAGCGGAACCAGGGCCCCCCGTGAGACCCAGTACTTC. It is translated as CSGTRAPRETQYF.

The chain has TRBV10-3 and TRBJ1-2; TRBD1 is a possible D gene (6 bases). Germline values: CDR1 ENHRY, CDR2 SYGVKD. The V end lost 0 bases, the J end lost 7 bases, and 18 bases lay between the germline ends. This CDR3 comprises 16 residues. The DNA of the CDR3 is TGTGCCATCAGTGAGTCGCAGGGACACAAAGGCTCTGGCTACACCTTC. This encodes CAISESQGHKGSGYTF.